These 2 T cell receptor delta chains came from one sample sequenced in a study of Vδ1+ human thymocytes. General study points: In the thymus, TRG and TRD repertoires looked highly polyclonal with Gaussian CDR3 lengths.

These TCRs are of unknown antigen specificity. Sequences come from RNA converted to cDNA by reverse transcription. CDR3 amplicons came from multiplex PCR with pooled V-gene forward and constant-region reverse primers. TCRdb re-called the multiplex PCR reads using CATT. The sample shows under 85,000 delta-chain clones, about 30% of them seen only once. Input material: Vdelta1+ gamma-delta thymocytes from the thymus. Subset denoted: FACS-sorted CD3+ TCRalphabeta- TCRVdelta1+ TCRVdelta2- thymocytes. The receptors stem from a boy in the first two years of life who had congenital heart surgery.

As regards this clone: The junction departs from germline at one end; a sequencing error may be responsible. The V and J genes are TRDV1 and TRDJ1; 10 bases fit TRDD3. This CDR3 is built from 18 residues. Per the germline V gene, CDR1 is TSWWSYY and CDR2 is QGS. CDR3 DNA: TGTGCTCTTGGGCAACTAGACCGTACTGGGGGATACACCGATAAACTCATCTTT. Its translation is CALGQLDRTGGYTDKLIF.

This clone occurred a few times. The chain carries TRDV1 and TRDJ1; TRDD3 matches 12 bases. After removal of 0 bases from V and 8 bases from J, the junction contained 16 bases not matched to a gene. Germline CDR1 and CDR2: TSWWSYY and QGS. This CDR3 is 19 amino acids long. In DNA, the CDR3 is TGTGCTCTTGGGGAACTAGTTCCGTACTGGGGGATACACTCAGGGAAACTCATCTTT. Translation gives CALGELVPYWGIHSGKLIF.